This is a list of T cell receptor beta chains from one sample in a study of CD8 T cells in ankylosing spondylitis. TCRdb redid the calling of the 5' RACE reads with MiXCR, one entry per CDR3 protein. The table lists 150,000 to 200,000 distinct CDR3 sequences, over 15% of them singletons. Sequencing used blood, either unsorted or a sorted T cell fraction (not recorded which). The receptors were gathered from a male donor aged 5 to 30 with ankylosing spondylitis or in good health (not recorded which). CDR3s include the opening cysteine and the closing phenylalanine or tryptophan.

v_gene,j_gene,CDR3aa
TRBV12-3/TRBV12-4,TRBJ2-1,CASSSSGRAYNEQFF
TRBV20-1,TRBJ1-5,CSASRQNQPQHF
TRBV24-1,TRBJ2-1,CATSGPSGGASYNEQFF
TRBV5-1,TRBJ2-5,CASAFGDRDQETQYF
TRBV29-1,TRBJ2-5,CSSRRGPQETQYF
TRBV5-5,TRBJ1-2,CASSYRTDYGYTF
TRBV5-6,TRBJ2-2,CASSSLAGEQTGELFF
TRBV18,TRBJ2-1,CASSSEVNEQFF
TRBV19,TRBJ2-1,CASSARREDYNEQFF
TRBV12-3/TRBV12-4,TRBJ1-1,CASRWDSLNTEAFF
TRBV12-3/TRBV12-4,TRBJ1-1,CASSSGQGQTEAFF
TRBV3-1,TRBJ2-1,CASTRGRTGLSDEQFF
TRBV13,TRBJ2-2,CASSSDGARNGELFF
TRBV6-6,TRBJ2-2,CASSYSRVPYTGELFF
TRBV29-1,TRBJ1-5,CSVGGQHSNQPQHF
TRBV7-2,TRBJ2-2,CATKGVTGELFF
TRBV7-8,TRBJ2-6,CASSLGGLGANVLTF
TRBV12-3/TRBV12-4,TRBJ2-3,CASSLPGVQYF